This is a list of T cell receptor beta chains from one sample in a study of blood T cells in healthy people across ages. TCRdb processed the 5' RACE reads anew with MiXCR; each CDR3 protein has one entry. The table includes around 320,000 distinct CDR3 sequences, roughly 29% detected once. Sequenced sample: blood. The receptor set was obtained from a woman aged 70-85 years in good health. The conserved cysteine and the conserved F or W are not part of the CDR3 here. Each record gives: J gene, V gene, CDR3 protein.

>TRBJ2-6|TRBV29-1
SVGGRFRPDSGANVLT
>TRBJ2-3|TRBV6-5
ASSQRQATDTQY
>TRBJ2-3|TRBV29-1
SVDIPGATTRVDTQY
>TRBJ1-2|TRBV7-3
ASSLIQEPYGYT
>TRBJ2-5|TRBV7-2
ASSPSGTQY
>-|TRBV6-2/TRBV6-3
ASSYSTRLRGKSSHEQF
>TRBJ2-6|TRBV5-1
AGSSNSGANVLT
>TRBJ1-1|TRBV28
ASHEGAPFSEAF
>TRBJ1-5|TRBV6-1
AILPPGGGNQPQH
>TRBJ1-2|TRBV2
ASSGLRGNDGYT
>TRBJ2-3|TRBV7-2
ASSLATGALTDTQY
>-|TRBV6-6
ASSYPSGGRENEQF
>TRBJ1-1|TRBV5-5
ASSPPRGANTEAF
>TRBJ1-1|TRBV15
ATSSHRGTEAF
>TRBJ2-4|TRBV9
ASSVEGFGAKNIQY
>TRBJ2-1|TRBV4-2
ASSQDGLAGGNEQF
>TRBJ2-2|TRBV27
ASSPGWGGELF
>TRBJ2-7|TRBV27
ASSQTLRQTYEQY
>TRBJ2-4|TRBV5-1
ASSFARNGNIQY
>TRBJ2-1|TRBV28
ASSLGRGLAYNEQF
>TRBJ1-2|TRBV28
ASSLHTSVYGYT
>TRBJ2-3|TRBV11-2
ASTETSGKTDTQY
>TRBJ2-2|TRBV12-3/TRBV12-4
ASTRNRVGTGELF
>TRBJ1-1|TRBV14
ASGEKTEAF
>TRBJ1-5|TRBV12-3/TRBV12-4
ASSYRDRGTQH
>TRBJ2-7|TRBV20-1
SAVTGTQVYEQY
>TRBJ2-5|TRBV6-2/TRBV6-3
ASSLIAAGPIGPETQY
>TRBJ2-5|TRBV12-3/TRBV12-4
ASRDDDKEETQY
>TRBJ2-2|TRBV7-2
ASRDRVFTGELF
>TRBJ1-4|TRBV11-2
ASSLLGLTELF
>TRBJ1-5|TRBV29-1
SVRTGSNQPQH
>TRBJ2-5|TRBV2
ASSPRRTEETQY
>TRBJ2-1|TRBV5-1
ASSLAGGLAGGEQF
>-|TRBV19
ASSSGSPYEQY
>-|TRBV7-8
ASSFQQGVGTQY
>TRBJ2-6|TRBV28
ASSRPVSSGANVLT
>TRBJ1-1|TRBV3-1
ASGHRAEAF
>TRBJ1-3|TRBV20-1
SARDYASSGNTIY
>TRBJ2-5|TRBV29-1
SVEGGWTGEETQY
>TRBJ2-5|TRBV5-1
ASSLLGQETQY
>TRBJ2-1|TRBV5-1
ASSLPSLAGLARNEQF
>TRBJ2-5|TRBV29-1
SAGSKETQY
>TRBJ2-7|TRBV2
ASRMTGGHLEQY
>TRBJ1-1|TRBV12-5
VSGLYGTALNTEAF
>TRBJ1-2|TRBV29-1
SAKEGYYGCT
>TRBJ1-1|TRBV5-4
ASSSTGQMNTEAF
>TRBJ1-4|TRBV5-1
ASSLDSPNEKLF
>TRBJ2-1|TRBV9
ASSVAGGWEQF
>TRBJ2-5|TRBV5-1
ASSFLGTDQETQY
>TRBJ2-5|TRBV7-2
ASSLGLRAPETQY
>TRBJ2-7|TRBV4-2
ASSQVDRDNYEQY
>TRBJ1-2|TRBV7-2
ASSLFVDDYGYT
>TRBJ1-5|TRBV15
ATSEHSNQPQH